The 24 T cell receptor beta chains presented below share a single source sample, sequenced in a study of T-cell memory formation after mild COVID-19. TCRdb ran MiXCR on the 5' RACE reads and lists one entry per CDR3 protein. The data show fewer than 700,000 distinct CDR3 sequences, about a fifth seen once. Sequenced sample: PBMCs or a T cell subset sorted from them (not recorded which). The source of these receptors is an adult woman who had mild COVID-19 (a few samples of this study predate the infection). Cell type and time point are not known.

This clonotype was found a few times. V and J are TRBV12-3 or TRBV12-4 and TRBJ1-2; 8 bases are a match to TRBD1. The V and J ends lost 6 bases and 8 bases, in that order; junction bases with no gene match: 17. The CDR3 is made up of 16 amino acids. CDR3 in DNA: TGTGCCAGCAGACGCGCCTCCGGGACAGGCTATTTAGGCTACACCTTC. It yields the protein CASRRASGTGYLGYTF.

The DNA for the CDR3 is TGCGCCAGCTCCGGGACTAGCGGGAGAGAGACCCAGTACTTC. This codes for CASSGTSGRETQYF. The rearrangement links TRBV5-1 to TRBJ2-5, with 14 bases lining up with TRBD2. The V segment lost 7 bases and the J segment 4 bases; nucleotides outside the gene matches: 3. Germline V gene sequence: CDR1 SGHRS, CDR2 YFSETQ. The CDR3 is made up of 14 amino acids. The complete variable domain, with remaining parts taken from reference TRBV5-1 and TRBJ2-5, reads KAGVTQTPRYLIKTRGQQVTLSCSPISGHRSVSWYQQTPGQGLQFLFEYFSETQRNKGNFPGRFSGRQFSNSRSEMNVSTLELGDSALYLCASSGTSGRETQYFGPGTRLLVL.

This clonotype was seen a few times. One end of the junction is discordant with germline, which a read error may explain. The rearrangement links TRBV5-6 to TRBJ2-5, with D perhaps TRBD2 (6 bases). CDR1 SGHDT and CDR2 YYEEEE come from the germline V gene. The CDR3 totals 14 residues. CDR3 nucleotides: TGTGCCAGCAGCTTGATGGACTACCAAGGGACCCAGTACTTC. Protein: CASSLMDYQGTQYF.

The CDR3 coding sequence is TGTGCCATCGCCACAGGGGGCAATGAGCAGTTCTTC. This encodes CAIATGGNEQFF. The chain recombines TRBV10-3 with TRBJ2-1; 8 bases are a match to TRBD1. The germline CDR1 and CDR2 sequences are ENHRY and SYGVKD. The CDR3 has 12 residues. The junction had 3 bases not matched to a gene; V was cut back by 8 bases and J by 6 bases.

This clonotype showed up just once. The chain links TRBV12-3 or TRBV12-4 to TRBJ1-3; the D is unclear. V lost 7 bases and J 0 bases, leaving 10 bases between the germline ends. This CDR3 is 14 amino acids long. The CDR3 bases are TGTGCCAGCACCCCGGTCCTCTCTGGAAACACCATATATTTT. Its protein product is CASTPVLSGNTIYF.

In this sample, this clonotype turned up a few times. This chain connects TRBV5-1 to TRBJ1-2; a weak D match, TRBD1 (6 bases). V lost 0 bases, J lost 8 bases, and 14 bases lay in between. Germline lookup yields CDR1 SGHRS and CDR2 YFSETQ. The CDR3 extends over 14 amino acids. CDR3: CASSLAGDINGYTF. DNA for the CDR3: TGCGCCAGCAGCTTGGCAGGGGACATCAACGGCTACACCTTC.

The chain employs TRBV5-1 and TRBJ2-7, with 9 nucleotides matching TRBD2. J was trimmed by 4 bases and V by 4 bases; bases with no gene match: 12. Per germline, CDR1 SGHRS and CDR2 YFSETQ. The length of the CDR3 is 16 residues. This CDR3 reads CASSVSGGTGTYEQYF. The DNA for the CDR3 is TGCGCCAGCAGCGTCAGCGGGGGGACCGGAACGTACGAGCAGTACTTC.

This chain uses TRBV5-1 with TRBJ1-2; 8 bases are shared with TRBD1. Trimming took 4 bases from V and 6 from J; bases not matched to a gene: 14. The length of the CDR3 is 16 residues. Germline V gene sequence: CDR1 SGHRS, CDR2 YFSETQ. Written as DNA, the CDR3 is TGCGCCAGCAGCGGCTTGGGAGGAACAGGGGGGCATGGCTACACCTTC. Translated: CASSGLGGTGGHGYTF.

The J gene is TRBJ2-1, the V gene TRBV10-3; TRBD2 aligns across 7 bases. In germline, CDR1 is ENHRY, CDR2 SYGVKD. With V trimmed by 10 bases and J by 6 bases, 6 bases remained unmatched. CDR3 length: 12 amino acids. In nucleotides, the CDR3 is TGTGCCACGCTAGCGGCGGGCAATGAGCAGTTCTTC. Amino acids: CATLAAGNEQFF.

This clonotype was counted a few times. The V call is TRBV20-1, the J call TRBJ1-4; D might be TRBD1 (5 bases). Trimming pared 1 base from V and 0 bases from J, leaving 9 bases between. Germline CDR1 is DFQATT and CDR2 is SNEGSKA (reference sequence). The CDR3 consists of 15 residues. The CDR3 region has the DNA TGCAGTGCTAGAGCTGGGGGGACAACTAATGAAAAACTGTTTTTT. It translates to CSARAGGTTNEKLFF.

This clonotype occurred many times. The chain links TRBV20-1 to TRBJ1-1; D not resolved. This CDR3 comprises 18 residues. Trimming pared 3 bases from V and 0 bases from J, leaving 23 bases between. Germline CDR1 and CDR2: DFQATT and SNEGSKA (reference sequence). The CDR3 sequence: CSARTLADTSRVNTEAFF. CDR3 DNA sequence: TGCAGTGCTAGGACTCTTGCAGACACTTCTCGAGTGAACACTGAAGCTTTCTTT.

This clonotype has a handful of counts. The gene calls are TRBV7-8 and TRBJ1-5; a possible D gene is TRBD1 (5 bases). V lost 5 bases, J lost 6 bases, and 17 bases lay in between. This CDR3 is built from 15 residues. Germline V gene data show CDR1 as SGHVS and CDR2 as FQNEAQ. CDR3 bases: TGTGCCAGCAGCCCCCAGGGAAGGGCTGGTCAGCCCCAGCATTTT. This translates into CASSPQGRAGQPQHF.

This chain's CDR3 is CASSLKEESYGYTF. In DNA, the CDR3 is TGTGCCAGCAGCTTGAAGGAGGAGAGCTATGGCTACACCTTC. The chain couples TRBV5-4 to TRBJ1-2; D call uncertain. CDR3 size: 14 residues. Germline lookup yields CDR1 SGHNT and CDR2 YYREEE (reference sequence). V lost 1 base and J 4 bases, leaving 11 bases between the germline ends.

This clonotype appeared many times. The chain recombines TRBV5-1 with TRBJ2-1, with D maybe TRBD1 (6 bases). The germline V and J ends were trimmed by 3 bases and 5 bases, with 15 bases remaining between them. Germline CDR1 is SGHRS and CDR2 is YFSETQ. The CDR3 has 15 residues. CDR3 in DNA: TGCGCCAGCAGCTCCGCCGGGACAAGTGACAATGAGCAGTTCTTC. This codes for CASSSAGTSDNEQFF.

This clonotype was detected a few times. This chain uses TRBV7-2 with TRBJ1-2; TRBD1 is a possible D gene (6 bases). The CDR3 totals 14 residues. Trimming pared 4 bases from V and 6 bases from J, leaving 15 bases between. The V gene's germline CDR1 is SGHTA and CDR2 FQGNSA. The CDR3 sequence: CASSSDWGANGYTF. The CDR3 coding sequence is TGTGCCAGCAGCTCAGACTGGGGGGCGAATGGCTACACCTTC.

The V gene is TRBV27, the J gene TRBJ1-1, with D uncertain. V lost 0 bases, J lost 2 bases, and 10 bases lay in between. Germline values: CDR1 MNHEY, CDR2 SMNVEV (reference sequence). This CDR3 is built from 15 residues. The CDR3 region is CASSLSAFLNTEAFF. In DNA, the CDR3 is TGTGCCAGCAGTTTATCTGCGTTTCTCAACACTGAAGCTTTCTTT.

The CDR3: CAISEGKKLYGYTF. The CDR3 bases are TGTGCCATCAGTGAAGGGAAGAAACTCTATGGCTACACCTTC. J is TRBJ1-2 and V is TRBV10-3; D gene uncertain. Trimming pared 3 bases from V and 4 bases from J, leaving 12 bases between. This CDR3 has 14 amino acids. Germline V gene data show CDR1 as ENHRY and CDR2 as SYGVKD.

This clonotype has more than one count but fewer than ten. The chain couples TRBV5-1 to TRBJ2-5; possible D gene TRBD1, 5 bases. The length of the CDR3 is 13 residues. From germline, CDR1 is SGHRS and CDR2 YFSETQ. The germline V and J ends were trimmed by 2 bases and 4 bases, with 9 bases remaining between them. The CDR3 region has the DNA TGCGCCAGCAGCTTCCAGGGTCGAGAGACCCAGTACTTC. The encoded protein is CASSFQGRETQYF.

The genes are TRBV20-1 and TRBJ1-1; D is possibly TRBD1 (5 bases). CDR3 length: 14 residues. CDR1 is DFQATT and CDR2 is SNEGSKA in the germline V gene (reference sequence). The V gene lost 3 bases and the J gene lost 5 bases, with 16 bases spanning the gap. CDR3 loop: CSASGDSSHTEAFF. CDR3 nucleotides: TGCAGTGCTAGCGGGGACTCATCCCATACTGAAGCTTTCTTT.

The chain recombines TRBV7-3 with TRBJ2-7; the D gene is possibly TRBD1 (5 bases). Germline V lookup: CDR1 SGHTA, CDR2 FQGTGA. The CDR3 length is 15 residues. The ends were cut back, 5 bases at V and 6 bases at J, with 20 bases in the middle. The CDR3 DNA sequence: TGTGCCAGCAGCCGCGGCGTAGGGGTAAACAGCGAGCAGTACTTC. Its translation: CASSRGVGVNSEQYF. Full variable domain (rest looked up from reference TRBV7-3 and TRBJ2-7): GAGVSQTPSNKVTEKGKYVELRCDPISGHTALYWYRQSLGQGPEFLIYFQGTGAADDSGLPNDRFFAVRPEGSVSTLKIQRTERGDSAVYLCASSRGVGVNSEQYFGPGTRLTVT.

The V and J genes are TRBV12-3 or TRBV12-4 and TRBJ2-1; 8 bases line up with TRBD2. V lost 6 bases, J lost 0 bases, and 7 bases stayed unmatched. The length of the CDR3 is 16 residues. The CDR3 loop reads CASSHSGRSSYNEQFF. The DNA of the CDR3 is TGTGCCAGCAGCCACAGCGGGAGAAGCTCCTACAATGAGCAGTTCTTC.

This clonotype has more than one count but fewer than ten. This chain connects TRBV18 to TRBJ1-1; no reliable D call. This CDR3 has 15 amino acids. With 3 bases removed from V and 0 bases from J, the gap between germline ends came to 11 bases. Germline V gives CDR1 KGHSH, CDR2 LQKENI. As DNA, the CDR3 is TGTGCCAGCTCACCTCCACGGTACATGAACACTGAAGCTTTCTTT. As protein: CASSPPRYMNTEAFF.

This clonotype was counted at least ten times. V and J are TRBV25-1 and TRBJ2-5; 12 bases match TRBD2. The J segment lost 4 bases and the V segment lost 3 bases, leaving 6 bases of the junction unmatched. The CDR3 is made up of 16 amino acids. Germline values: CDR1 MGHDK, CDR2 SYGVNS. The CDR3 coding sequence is TGTGCCAGCAGTGACCCACTAGCGGGAGGCCCAGAGACCCAGTACTTC. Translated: CASSDPLAGGPETQYF.

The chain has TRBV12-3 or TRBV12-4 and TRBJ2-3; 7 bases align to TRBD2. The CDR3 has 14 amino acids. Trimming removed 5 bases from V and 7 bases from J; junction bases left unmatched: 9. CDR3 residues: CASSPPGRANTQYF. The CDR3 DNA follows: TGTGCCAGCAGTCCACCGGGGAGGGCTAATACGCAGTATTTT.